The next 14 T cell receptor beta chains were all read from a single sample in a study of blood T cell repertoires in COVID-19. Method: immunoSEQ multiplex PCR; TCRdb's copy keeps in-frame clones and lacks some. The table shows over 45,000 clones, with roughly 82% occurring only once. The sample comprised peripheral blood. The receptors originated from a man aged 40-55 years with acute or convalescent COVID-19.

The rearrangement uses TRBV24-1 and TRBJ2-1; a weak D match, TRBD1 (5 bases). The V gene lost 6 bases and the J gene lost 10 bases, with 15 bases spanning the gap. CDR3 length: 13 residues. The V gene's germline CDR1 is KGHDR and CDR2 SFDVKD. This CDR3 reads CATSRQGIGEQFF. DNA for the CDR3: TGTGCCACCAGTCGGCAGGGAATTGGCGAGCAGTTCTTC.

J is TRBJ2-2 and V is TRBV2; 10 bases agree with TRBD2. The germline V gene encodes CDR1 SNHLY and CDR2 FYNNEI. V lost 9 bases and J lost 4; bases outside the gene matches: 8. The CDR3 is 15 residues long. The CDR3 region is CASLSGGASTGELFF. The CDR3 region has the DNA TGTGCCAGTCTCAGCGGGGGGGCGAGCACCGGGGAGCTGTTTTTT. The complete variable domain, with remaining parts taken from reference TRBV2 and TRBJ2-2, reads EPEVTQTPSHQVTQMGQEVILRCVPISNHLYFYWYRQILGQKVEFLVSFYNNEISEKSEIFDDQFSVERPDGSNFTLKIRSTKLEDSAMYFCASLSGGASTGELFFGEGSRLTVL.

The chain is built from TRBV19 and TRBJ2-2, with 8 bases aligning to TRBD2. Germline assignment: CDR1 LNHDA and CDR2 SQIVND (reference sequence). Germline trimming cut 7 bases from V and 7 bases from J; bases unmatched to any gene: 11. This CDR3 has 15 residues. CDR3 in DNA: TGTGCCAGTACCAAACCGGGACTAGTAGGCGGGGAGCTGTTTTTT. Translating it yields CASTKPGLVGGELFF. Full variable domain (remainder filled in from reference TRBV19 and TRBJ2-2): DGGITQSPKYLFRKEGQNVTLSCEQNLNHDAMYWYRQDPGQGLRLIYYSQIVNDFQKGDIAEGYSVSREKKESFPLTVTSAQKNPTAFYLCASTKPGLVGGELFFGEGSRLTVL.

The rearrangement links TRBV24-1 to TRBJ1-1; TRBD1 aligns across 7 bases. Germline V gene sequence: CDR1 KGHDR, CDR2 SFDVKD. CDR3 size: 13 residues. V lost 7 bases to trimming and J lost 3 bases; unmatched junction nucleotides: 4. CDR3 in DNA: TGTGCCACCAGCCAAGACAGGGACACTGAAGCTTTCTTT. The encoded protein is CATSQDRDTEAFF.

The rearrangement uses TRBV19 and TRBJ2-2, with D perhaps matching TRBD2 (5 bases). The V end lost 7 bases, the J end lost 6 bases, and 21 bases lay between the germline ends. This CDR3 contains 16 residues. In germline, CDR1 is LNHDA, CDR2 SQIVND (reference sequence). CDR3 amino acids: CASKEQTGKWSGELFF. In DNA form, the CDR3 reads TGTGCCAGTAAAGAACAGACCGGGAAGTGGTCCGGGGAGCTGTTTTTT.

V usage is TRBV5-1 and J usage is TRBJ1-1, with D unresolved. Trimming took off 3 bases at V and 4 bases at J, with 25 bases between the two ends. This CDR3 is built from 18 residues. Germline loops: CDR1 SGHRS, CDR2 YFSETQ. Here the CDR3 DNA reads TGCGCCAGCAGCTCCGCTGTCTTTATGGCAACCCGAATCACTGAAGCTTTCTTT. Its protein product is CASSSAVFMATRITEAFF.

The gene calls are TRBV27 and TRBJ1-2; 8 positions match TRBD1. The germline gives CDR1 MNHEY, CDR2 SMNVEV (reference sequence). Trimming took 0 bases from V and 0 from J; bases not matched to a gene: 3. The length of the CDR3 is 16 residues. CDR3 nucleotide sequence: TGTGCCAGCAGTTTATCGGGGACAGGAGCTAACTATGGCTACACCTTC. This sequence encodes CASSLSGTGANYGYTF.

The V and J genes are TRBV6-5 and TRBJ2-7; D is possibly TRBD1 (6 bases). Trimming stripped 4 bases from V and 2 bases from J, with 9 bases between. CDR1 and CDR2 (germline): MNHEY, SVGAGI. The CDR3 consists of 13 residues. In DNA, the CDR3 is TGTGCCAGCAGTTCGACAGGTACCTACGAGCAGTACTTC. It codes for CASSSTGTYEQYF.

This chain uses TRBV29-1 with TRBJ1-4, with D uncertain. Trimming left V 7 bases short and J 8 bases short, with 8 bases between. This CDR3 spans 10 amino acids. CDR1 SQVTM and CDR2 ANQGSEA come from the germline V gene. DNA of the CDR3: TGCAGCGCCTGGAGCGAAAAACTGTTTTTT. Encoded protein: CSAWSEKLFF.

Here the CDR3 DNA reads TGCAGTGCTAGTACCCCAGGGGGAACCTACGAGCAGTACTTC. Translation: CSASTPGGTYEQYF. J is TRBJ2-7 and V is TRBV20-1; 7 nucleotides agree with TRBD1. CDR1 is DFQATT and CDR2 is SNEGSKA in the germline V gene (reference sequence). CDR3 length equals 14 residues. Unmatched junction bases numbered 7, after V lost 3 bases and J lost 2 bases.

This clone occurred a few times. V gene TRBV6-2 or TRBV6-3 combines with J gene TRBJ1-2; D gene ambiguous. The CDR3 is 12 amino acids. V shed 2 bases and J shed 4 bases, with 5 bases lying between them. From germline, CDR1 is MNHEY and CDR2 SVGEGT. CDR3 region: CASSYLGYGYTF. In DNA form, the CDR3 reads TGTGCCAGCAGTTACCTCGGCTATGGCTACACCTTC.

The chain employs TRBV19 and TRBJ2-3; TRBD2 is a possible D gene (6 bases). In germline, CDR1 is LNHDA, CDR2 SQIVND (reference sequence). This CDR3 is built from 15 residues. V was trimmed by 9 bases and J by 2 bases, leaving 18 bases between them. The CDR3 sequence is CASGLRGVSTDTQYF. CDR3 coding DNA: TGTGCCAGCGGGTTGCGCGGGGTTTCCACAGATACGCAGTATTTT.

This chain links TRBV11-2 with TRBJ1-1; unclear D gene. V gave up 3 bases and J gave up 1 base, with 6 bases separating them. Per the germline V gene, CDR1 is SGHAT and CDR2 is FQNNGV. The CDR3 length is 13 residues. CDR3 loop: CASSFVGNTEAFF. As DNA, the CDR3 is TGTGCCAGCAGCTTTGTCGGGAACACTGAAGCTTTCTTT.

The genes are TRBV19 and TRBJ2-2, with D perhaps matching TRBD2 (6 bases). CDR1 and CDR2 from the germline V gene are LNHDA and SQIVND (reference sequence). This CDR3 has 16 amino acids. With 7 bases removed from V and 0 bases from J, the gap between germline ends came to 15 bases. The CDR3 spells CASKGGANANTGELFF. The CDR3 DNA sequence: TGTGCCAGTAAGGGCGGGGCAAACGCGAACACCGGGGAGCTGTTTTTT.